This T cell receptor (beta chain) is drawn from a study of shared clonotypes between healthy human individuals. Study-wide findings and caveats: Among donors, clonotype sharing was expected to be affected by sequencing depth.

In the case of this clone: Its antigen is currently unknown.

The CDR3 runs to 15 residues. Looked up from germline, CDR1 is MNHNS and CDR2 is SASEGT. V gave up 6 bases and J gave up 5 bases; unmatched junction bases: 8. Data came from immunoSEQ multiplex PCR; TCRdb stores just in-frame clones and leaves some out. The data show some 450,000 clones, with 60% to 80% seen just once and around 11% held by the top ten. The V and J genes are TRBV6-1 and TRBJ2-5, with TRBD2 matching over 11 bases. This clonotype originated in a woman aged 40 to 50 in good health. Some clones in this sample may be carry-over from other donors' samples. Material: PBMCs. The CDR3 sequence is CASRTSGSFLETQYF. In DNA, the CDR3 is TGTGCCAGCAGAACTAGCGGGAGCTTTTTGGAGACCCAGTACTTC.